Below are 15 T cell receptor beta chains sequenced from a single sample in a study of CD8+CD57+ T cells in acquired aplastic anemia. Patients included in sequencing had previously demonstrated CD8+CD57+ cell expansion by flow cytometry. The template for TCR beta VDJ and CDR3 sequence profiling was genomic DNA. TCRdb re-derived calls from the reads in MiXCR, one entry per CDR3 protein. The sample gives around 120,000 distinct CDR3 sequences, almost 40% of which show up once; 2.6% is in the top ten. The material sequenced was sorted CD4+, CD8+, or CD8+CD57+ T cells (not recorded which) from PBMCs. All receptors derive from a human donor with aplastic anemia.

The chain links TRBV7-4 to TRBJ1-1; no clear D. The germline V gene encodes CDR1 SGHVT and CDR2 SQSDAQ. There are 13 residues in the CDR3. Trimming cost V 1 base and J 1 base, with 4 bases left between them. CDR3 sequence reads: CASSLVRNTEAFF. In DNA, the CDR3 is TGTGCCAGCAGCTTAGTACGGAACACTGAAGCTTTCTTT. The variable domain in full, with the rest retrieved from reference TRBV7-4 and TRBJ1-1, is GAGVSQSPRYKVAKRGRDVALRCDSISGHVTLYWYRQTLGQGSEVLTYSQSDAQRDKSGRPSGRFSAERPERSVSTLKIQRTEQGDSAVYLCASSLVRNTEAFFGQGTRLTVV.

This clonotype has a count of ten or more. The V gene is TRBV7-2, the J gene TRBJ2-7, with D possibly TRBD1 on 5 matching bases. Germline V lookup: CDR1 SGHTA, CDR2 FQGNSA. The V and J ends lost 3 bases and 1 base respectively, with 10 bases between them. There are 14 residues in the CDR3. In DNA, the CDR3 is TGTGCCAGCAGCTTCTTTGACAGTTCCTACGAGCAGTACGTC. Amino acids: CASSFFDSSYEQYV.

There are many counts of this clonotype. This rearrangement joins TRBV10-3 to TRBJ2-3; no clear D gene. V dropped 3 bases and J dropped 0 bases, with 10 bases sitting between them. Germline-derived CDR1 and CDR2 are ENHRY and SYGVKD. CDR3 length: 15 amino acids. The CDR3 here is CAISDGQSSTDTQYF. CDR3 nucleotide sequence: TGTGCCATCAGTGATGGGCAGTCGAGCACAGATACGCAGTATTTT.

This clonotype came up a few times. This chain uses TRBV5-5 with TRBJ1-1, with D possibly matching TRBD1 (5 bases). Trimming took off 2 bases at V and 1 base at J, with 15 bases between the two ends. Looked up from germline, CDR1 is SGHKS and CDR2 is YYEKEE (reference sequence). This CDR3 region has 16 residues. This CDR3 is CASSFSSGPSNTEAFF. In nucleotides, the CDR3 is TGTGCCAGCAGCTTTTCGTCAGGGCCCTCGAACACTGAAGCTTTCTTT.

This clonotype was seen only a few times. The chain joins TRBV4-3 to TRBJ2-7, with 7 nucleotides matching TRBD1. Germline V gene data show CDR1 as LGHNA and CDR2 as YSLEER. This CDR3 is built from 15 residues. V lost 1 base, J lost 0 bases, and 3 bases stayed unmatched. The CDR3 bases are TGCGCCAGCAGCCAAGGACGGGACAGCTCCTACGAGCAGTACTTC. Translated, it gives CASSQGRDSSYEQYF.

This clonotype was observed many times. The chain couples TRBV4-1 to TRBJ2-5; TRBD2 matches at 8 bases. The CDR3 consists of 17 residues. In germline, CDR1 is MGHRA, CDR2 YSYEKL. Trimming took 1 base from V and 1 from J; bases not matched to a gene: 8. The CDR3 loop reads CASSQAGGGAVQETQYF. The CDR3 DNA sequence: TGCGCCAGCAGCCAAGCGGGAGGGGGGGCGGTCCAAGAGACCCAGTACTTC.

On this clonotype itself: Germline and junction disagree at one end, which may indicate a read error. This chain connects TRBV20-1 to TRBJ1-1, with 12 bases lining up with TRBD1. The germline V gene has CDR1 DFQATT and CDR2 SNEGSKA (reference sequence). The CDR3 consists of 14 residues. The CDR3 reads CSRDRGLKNTGAFF. The DNA for the CDR3 is TGCAGCCGGGACAGGGGGCTGAAGAACACTGGAGCTTTCTTT.

This clonotype has a count of ten or more. The chain is built from TRBV12-3 or TRBV12-4 and TRBJ2-3, with 14 bases fitting TRBD2. The CDR3 has 17 residues. The V segment lost 4 bases and the J segment 7 bases; nucleotides outside the gene matches: 10. The CDR3 protein is CASSSGLAGGLKNTQYF. The DNA for the CDR3 is TGTGCCAGCAGTTCTGGACTAGCGGGGGGTCTGAAGAATACGCAGTATTTT.

Note on this clonotype: Given a much more abundant clone one base away, this may be a read error. V gene TRBV7-8 combines with J gene TRBJ1-2; no definite D call. The length of the CDR3 is 18 residues. The ends were cut back, 6 bases at V and 0 bases at J, with 23 bases in the middle. Germline lookup yields CDR1 SGHVS and CDR2 FQNEAQ. The CDR3 region is CASSRTSVRVPTNYGYTF. Written as DNA, the CDR3 is TGTGCCAGCAGTCGCACCTCGGTCCGGGTCCCTACTAACTATGGCTACACCTTC.

This clonotype was recorded at least ten times. V usage is TRBV6-1 and J usage is TRBJ1-3; the D is unclear. Germline values: CDR1 MNHNS, CDR2 SASEGT. This CDR3 is built from 11 residues. The ends were cut back, 7 bases at V and 4 bases at J, with 5 bases in the middle. DNA for the CDR3: TGTGCCAGCATGGCGGGAAACACCATATATTTT. Translation gives CASMAGNTIYF.

This clonotype has ten or more counts. The chain is built from TRBV10-3 and TRBJ2-3; 14 positions agree with TRBD2. The ends lost 1 base at V and 6 bases at J; junction bases unmatched: 15. Germline-derived CDR1 and CDR2 are ENHRY and SYGVKD. This CDR3 contains 20 residues. CDR3: CAISELTSGGVIHSMDTQYF. The CDR3 DNA is TGTGCCATCAGTGAGTTGACTAGCGGGGGGGTCATCCACTCCATGGATACGCAGTATTTT.

This chain uses TRBV11-3 with TRBJ1-5, with D hard to call. The ends were cut back, 5 bases at V and 4 bases at J, with 9 bases in the middle. The CDR3 length is 13 residues. Per germline, CDR1 SGHNT and CDR2 YENEEA. CDR3 amino acids: CASSQSQNQPQHF. DNA for the CDR3: TGTGCCAGCAGCCAAAGTCAGAATCAGCCCCAGCATTTT.

In this sample, this clonotype turned up many times. The V and J genes are TRBV7-8 and TRBJ1-6; no definite D call. The length of the CDR3 is 14 residues. CDR1 is SGHVS and CDR2 is FQNEAQ in the germline V gene. Trimming pared 1 base from V and 5 bases from J, leaving 6 bases between. CDR3 bases: TGTGCCAGCAGCTTAGGAGAGAATAATTCACCCCTCCACTTT. Amino acid sequence: CASSLGENNSPLHF. The full variable domain, with the rest looked up from reference TRBV7-8 and TRBJ1-6, is GAGVSQSPRYKVAKRGQDVALRCDPISGHVSLFWYQQALGQGPEFLTYFQNEAQLDKSGLPSDRFFAERPEGSVSTLKIQRTQQEDSAVYLCASSLGENNSPLHFGNGTRLTVT.

Concerning this clonotype: Just one base apart from a much larger clone, this may be a read error. The chain couples TRBV20-1 to TRBJ1-3; tentative D call: TRBD1 (5 bases). Germline V gives CDR1 DFQATT, CDR2 SNEGSKA (reference sequence). Trimming took 6 bases from V and 0 from J, leaving 24 bases between them. The CDR3 runs to 18 residues. In nucleotides, the CDR3 is TGCAGTGCCGCATTTAGACCGGGGACTTACCGCTCTGGAAACACCATATATTTT. Its protein is CSAAFRPGTYRSGNTIYF.

This chain connects TRBV2 to TRBJ2-5; the match to TRBD2 covers 8 bases. CDR1 and CDR2 (germline): SNHLY, FYNNEI. CDR3 length equals 15 residues. J lost 2 bases, V lost 7 bases, and 9 bases had no gene match. Here the CDR3 DNA reads TGTGCCAGCAATCAGGGCCGCGGGGGGCAAGAGACCCAGTACTTC. This codes for CASNQGRGGQETQYF. Based on the CDR3 plus reference TRBV2 and TRBJ2-5, the full variable domain is EPEVTQTPSHQVTQMGQEVILRCVPISNHLYFYWYRQILGQKVEFLVSFYNNEISEKSEIFDDQFSVERPDGSNFTLKIRSTKLEDSAMYFCASNQGRGGQETQYFGPGTRLLVL.